This T cell receptor beta chain was profiled in a study of OX40 agonist ivuxolimab in advanced cancers. Study background: Patients in dose escalation had liver, melanoma, kidney or head and neck cancers.

The protocol was immunoSEQ multiplex PCR, while the TCRdb copy is restricted to in-frame clones and leaves out a portion. The table has about 70,000 clones, approximately 78% seen once. Baseline was the first blood sampling point, followed by cycle 4 day 1 and cycle 7 day 1. Of note for this clone: Its antigen is unidentified.

This CDR3 is built from 15 residues. Trimming took off 2 bases at V and 2 bases at J, with 10 bases between the two ends. CDR1 is MGHRA, CDR2 YSYEKL, per germline. Overall study findings and caveats: Certain nonresponders additionally had low normalized T-cell clonal expansion.

The source is an adult with an advanced solid tumor such as melanoma, head and neck, liver or kidney cancer. The specimen comprised CD4+ or CD8+ T cells sorted from blood, sampled in a trial of the OX40 agonist ivuxolimab. J is TRBJ1-3 and V is TRBV4-1; D not certain. The CDR3 loop is CASSQYAEAGNTIYF. CDR3 DNA sequence: TGCGCCAGCAGCCAATACGCGGAGGCTGGAAACACCATATATTTT.